A few counts support the clone carrying this T cell receptor (beta chain). The data originate from a study of blood T cell repertoires in COVID-19. Generated by immunoSEQ multiplex PCR, the TCRdb table keeps only in-frame clones and is missing some. The data hold some 150,000 clones, with 85% to 90% observed a single time. With 1 base removed from V and 12 bases from J, the gap between germline ends came to 10 bases. CDR3 length: 11 residues. Per the germline V gene, CDR1 is MNHNS and CDR2 is SASEGT. The TCR comes from a woman aged 50 to 60 with active or convalescent COVID-19. Material for sequencing was peripheral blood. The chain joins TRBV6-1 to TRBJ2-7; TRBD2 is a possible D gene (5 bases). CDR3 coding DNA: TGTGCCAGCAGTGAAGAACTAGTGGCGTACTTC. Translation: CASSEELVAYF.